Listed below are T cell receptor beta chains from one sample, sequenced in a study of T-cell reconstitution after alpha-beta-depleted transplantation in children. TCRdb called the PCR reads again in MiXCR, with one record for every CDR3 protein. The sample records fewer than 550,000 distinct CDR3 sequences, approximately 10% being singletons. Here the sequenced sample was PBMCs, mostly from graft donor cells, taken 180 days after TCRalphabeta/CD19-depleted stem cell transplant. These receptors came from a female patient aged 2-9 years who had a stem cell transplant for aplastic anemia, so the T cells may come from the graft donor. Both conserved end residues are trimmed from each CDR3. D genes are given only for firm matches.

CDR3aa: ASSRTSGRAGSYEQY; v_gene: TRBV28; d_gene: TRBD2; len: 15
CDR3aa: ASSLRHRGRLGNNEQF; v_gene: TRBV7-3; d_gene: TRBD1; len: 16
CDR3aa: ASSGVPPGVQETQY; v_gene: TRBV12-3/TRBV12-4; d_gene: NA; len: 14
CDR3aa: SARRGAYPVQY; v_gene: TRBV20-1; d_gene: NA; len: 11
CDR3aa: ASSRDRGLNAEAF; v_gene: TRBV7-3; d_gene: TRBD1; len: 13
CDR3aa: AWRFGPRNTEAF; v_gene: TRBV30; d_gene: NA; len: 12
CDR3aa: ASSFTDVVLNTGELF; v_gene: TRBV7-9; d_gene: NA; len: 15
CDR3aa: ASSFGTANTGELF; v_gene: TRBV5-1; d_gene: TRBD1; len: 13
CDR3aa: ASSSSYQEKLF; v_gene: TRBV7-9; d_gene: NA; len: 11
CDR3aa: SVAGTTYTEAF; v_gene: TRBV29-1; d_gene: NA; len: 11
CDR3aa: ASSKSGYRTYEQY; v_gene: TRBV19; d_gene: NA; len: 13
CDR3aa: ASSPSYTAQGAGTEAF; v_gene: TRBV11-1; d_gene: TRBD1; len: 16
CDR3aa: ASSFGPLSYNEQF; v_gene: TRBV11-2; d_gene: NA; len: 13
CDR3aa: SARKTSGSHNEQF; v_gene: TRBV20-1; d_gene: TRBD2; len: 13
CDR3aa: ASTSLVGAGNTIY; v_gene: TRBV28; d_gene: NA; len: 13
CDR3aa: ASTLGQINTGELF; v_gene: TRBV28; d_gene: NA; len: 13
CDR3aa: SARDLRTGASGYT; v_gene: TRBV20-1; d_gene: TRBD1; len: 13
CDR3aa: ASSLGSGGVEAF; v_gene: TRBV7-9; d_gene: NA; len: 12
CDR3aa: ASSVAGGFLDNEQF; v_gene: TRBV9; d_gene: TRBD2; len: 14
CDR3aa: ARLAGGDEQF; v_gene: TRBV5-1; d_gene: TRBD2; len: 10
CDR3aa: ASSLSQVHGGELF; v_gene: TRBV27; d_gene: NA; len: 13
CDR3aa: SAQGDGGPQETQY; v_gene: TRBV20-1; d_gene: NA; len: 13
CDR3aa: ASSYQSNYEQY; v_gene: TRBV7-2; d_gene: NA; len: 11